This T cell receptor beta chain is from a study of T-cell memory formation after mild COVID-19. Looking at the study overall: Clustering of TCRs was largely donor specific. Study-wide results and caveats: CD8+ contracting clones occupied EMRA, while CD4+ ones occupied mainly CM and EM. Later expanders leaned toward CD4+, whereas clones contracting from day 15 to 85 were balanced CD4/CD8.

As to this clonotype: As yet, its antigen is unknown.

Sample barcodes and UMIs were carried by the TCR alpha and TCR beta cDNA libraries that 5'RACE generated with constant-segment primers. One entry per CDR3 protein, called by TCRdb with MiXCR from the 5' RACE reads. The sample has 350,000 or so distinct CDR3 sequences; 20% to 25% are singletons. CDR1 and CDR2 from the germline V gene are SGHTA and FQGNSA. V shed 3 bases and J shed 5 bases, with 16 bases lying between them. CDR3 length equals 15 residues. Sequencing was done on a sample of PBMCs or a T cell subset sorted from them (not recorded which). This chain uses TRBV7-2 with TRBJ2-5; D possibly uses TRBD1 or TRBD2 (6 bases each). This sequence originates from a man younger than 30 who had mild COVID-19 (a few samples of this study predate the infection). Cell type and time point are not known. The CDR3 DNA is TGTGCCAGCAGCTTGGGGGGCTATAGGTACGAGACCCAGTACTTC. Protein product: CASSLGGYRYETQYF.